This T cell receptor (beta chain) was recorded in a study of post-analysis software for immune sequencing data. Overall study context: Secondary progressive, relapsing-remitting and progressive-relapsing multiple sclerosis were among the included disease courses. General study points: Samples from one preparation batch, clustered by F measure, grouped strongly together. Significantly lower normalized Chao1 diversity was seen in multiple sclerosis patients than in controls.

Every TCR beta cDNA library bore unique molecular identifiers. Some 500,000 cDNA molecules were obtained per 1 to 10 million input T cells. TCRdb itself ran the PCR reads through MiXCR, one entry per CDR3 protein. The sample lists about 200,000 distinct CDR3 sequences, 25% to 30% seen once, with about 3.4% in the top ten. About this clonotype itself: No antigen is known for it.

The sequencing input was blood. This sequence was found in a girl aged 2 to 17 with multiple sclerosis.

The CDR3 region has the DNA TGTGCCAGCAGCGGACAGTCCTATCAGCCCCAGCATTTT. Amino acid sequence: CASSGQSYQPQHF. The chain uses TRBV6-6 and TRBJ1-5, with D perhaps TRBD1 (6 bases). CDR1 and CDR2 from the germline V gene are MNHNY and SVGAGI (reference sequence). Between the trimmed V and J ends, which lost 6 bases and 5 bases, there was a span of 11 bases. The CDR3 totals 13 residues.